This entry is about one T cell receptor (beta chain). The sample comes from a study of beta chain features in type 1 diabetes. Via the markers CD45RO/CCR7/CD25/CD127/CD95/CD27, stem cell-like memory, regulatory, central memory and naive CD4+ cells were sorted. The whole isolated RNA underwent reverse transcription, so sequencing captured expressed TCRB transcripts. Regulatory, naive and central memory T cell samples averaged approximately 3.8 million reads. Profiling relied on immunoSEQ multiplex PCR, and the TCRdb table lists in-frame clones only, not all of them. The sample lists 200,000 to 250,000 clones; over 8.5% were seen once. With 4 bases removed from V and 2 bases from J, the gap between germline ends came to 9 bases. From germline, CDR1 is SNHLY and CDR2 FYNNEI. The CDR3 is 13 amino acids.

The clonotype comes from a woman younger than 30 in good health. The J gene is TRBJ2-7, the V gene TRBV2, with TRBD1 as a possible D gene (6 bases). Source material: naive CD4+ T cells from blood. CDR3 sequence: CASSVDRTYEQYF. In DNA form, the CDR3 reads TGTGCCAGCAGTGTAGACAGGACCTACGAGCAGTACTTC.